The 2 T cell receptor beta chains given below trace back to one sample, sequenced in a study of human T cells and chemical hapten exposure listed by TCRdb under 2021. Taken with the paper, the label for time point translates to: patch test 3, about 24 weeks after DPC sensitization. The sample's treatment or condition, from its label and the paper: therapeutic diphenylcyclopropenone sensitization with weekly scalp DPC. Libraries came from RACE. Instrument used: NextSeq 500. TCRdb took the public reads, trimmed them with fastp at Q25, ran MiXCR for clone calling and kept in-frame beta chains. Each entry is one CDR3 protein sequence, shown with its most common DNA and genes. The sample has 85,000 to 100,000 distinct CDR3 sequences on record, roughly 27% of them singletons. The top ten clonotypes cover around 10% of the sample. Here the sequenced sample was whole blood, taken in connection with sensitization to the hapten diphenylcyclopropenone (DPC). The receptors derive from a man aged 40-49 years with alopecia areata. Some clones in this sample may be carry-over from other donors' samples.

In this sample, this clonotype is medium-sized (0.01 to 0.1%). The J gene is TRBJ1-2, the V gene TRBV3-1; 7 bases align to TRBD1. V shed 0 bases and J 4 bases; nucleotides not matched to a gene: 8. The CDR3 spans 16 residues. Germline CDR1 LGHDT, CDR2 YNNKEL (reference sequence). In DNA, the CDR3 is TGTGCCAGCAGCCAAGAAGGGGGCAGGTTCGCCTATGGCTACACCTTC. As protein: CASSQEGGRFAYGYTF.

V is TRBV5-1 and J is TRBJ1-4, with D hard to call. The V gene's germline CDR1 is SGHRS and CDR2 YFSETQ. V gave up 4 bases and J gave up 6 bases, with 4 bases separating them. This CDR3 region has 11 residues. The CDR3 DNA follows: TGCGCCAGCAGCGAAGATGAAAAACTGTTTTTT. Protein product: CASSEDEKLFF.